This T cell receptor beta chain comes out of a study of cytomegalovirus exposure and HLA in healthy donors. Findings and caveats of the study: Later on, analysis showed that most CMV-associated TCR beta chains appeared to be HLA-restricted. While the bulk of TCR sequences proved rare, some public TCRs turned up in many donors. Productive status was seen about 87% or about 30% of the time for most TCR beta V segments in an earlier analysis. A missense DCLRE1C variant was associated with V- and J-gene trimming of TCR beta chains in a later analysis, and an independent cohort replicated the association.

PCR primers comprised 60 Vbeta and 13 Jbeta primers. Profiling relied on immunoSEQ multiplex PCR, and the TCRdb table lists in-frame clones only, not all of them. The profile shows under 250,000 clones, approximately 83% of them singletons. As regards this clone: No antigen is known for it.

Germline V CDR1 and CDR2: SNHLY, FYNNEI. This CDR3 has 15 residues. V trimming: 2 bases; J trimming: 3 bases; junction bases outside the gene matches: 2. Sequenced input: PBMCs. This chain joins TRBV2 and TRBJ2-1; TRBD2 matches at 9 bases. The sequence derives from a boy between 2 and 10 years old in good health and CMV-seronegative. The CDR3 DNA sequence: TGTGCCAGCAGTGAACCAGCGGGAGGCTACAATGAGCAGTTCTTC. Protein sequence: CASSEPAGGYNEQFF.